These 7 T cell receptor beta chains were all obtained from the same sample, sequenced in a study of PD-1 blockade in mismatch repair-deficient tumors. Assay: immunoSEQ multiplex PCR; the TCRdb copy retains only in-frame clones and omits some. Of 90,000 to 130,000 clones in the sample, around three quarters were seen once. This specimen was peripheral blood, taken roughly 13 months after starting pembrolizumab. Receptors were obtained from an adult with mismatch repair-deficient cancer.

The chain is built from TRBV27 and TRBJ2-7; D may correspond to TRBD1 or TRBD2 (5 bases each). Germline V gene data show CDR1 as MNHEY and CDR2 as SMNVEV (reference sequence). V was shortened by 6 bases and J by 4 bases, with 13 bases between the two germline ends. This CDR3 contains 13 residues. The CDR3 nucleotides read TGTGCCAGCAGCCCGAGGGGTCCTTACGAGCAGTACTTC. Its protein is CASSPRGPYEQYF.

The CDR3 DNA is TGTGCCAGTTTGTCTCCAGGGGGCACTGAAGCTTTCTTT. It translates to CASLSPGGTEAFF. The chain joins TRBV19 to TRBJ1-1; 7 bases align to TRBD1. The ends lost 8 bases at V and 4 bases at J; junction bases unmatched: 7. The CDR3 is made up of 13 amino acids. Germline lookup yields CDR1 LNHDA and CDR2 SQIVND (reference sequence).

The CDR3 bases are TGTGCCAGCCATGGGGGCACAGGGGACTACGAGCAGTACTTC. It is translated as CASHGGTGDYEQYF. The J gene is TRBJ2-7, the V gene TRBV25-1; 7 bases are shared with TRBD1. In germline, CDR1 is MGHDK, CDR2 SYGVNS. The CDR3 covers 14 residues. Losses at the gene ends were 8 bases for V and 3 bases for J; bases not matched to a gene: 10.

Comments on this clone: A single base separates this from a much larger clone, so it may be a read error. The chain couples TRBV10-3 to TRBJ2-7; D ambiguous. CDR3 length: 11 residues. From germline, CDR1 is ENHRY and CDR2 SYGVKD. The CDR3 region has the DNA TGTGTCATCAGTGAGTCGAACGAGCAGTACTTC. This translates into CVISESNEQYF.

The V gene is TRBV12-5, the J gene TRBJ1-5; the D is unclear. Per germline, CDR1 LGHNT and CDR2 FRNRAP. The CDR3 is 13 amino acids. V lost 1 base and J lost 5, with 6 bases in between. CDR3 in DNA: TGTGCTAGTGGTTTGGCAGGCGATCAGCCCCAGCATTTT. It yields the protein CASGLAGDQPQHF.

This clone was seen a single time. The CDR3 loop reads CASSTRQGSHGELFF. CDR3 DNA sequence: TGTGCCAGCAGCACCAGACAGGGGTCGCACGGGGAGCTGTTTTTT. The chain combines TRBV5-6 with TRBJ2-2; 8 nucleotides align to TRBD1. The trim removed 4 bases at V and 7 bases at J, leaving 9 bases unmatched. Germline assignment: CDR1 SGHDT and CDR2 YYEEEE. This CDR3 has 15 amino acids.

This chain's CDR3 is CASSIENEQFF. Here the CDR3 DNA reads TGTGCCAGTAGTATAGAGAATGAGCAGTTCTTC. The chain employs TRBV19 and TRBJ2-1; D unresolved. V dropped 0 bases and J dropped 7 bases, with 1 base sitting between them. The CDR3 has 11 residues. Per the germline V gene, CDR1 is LNHDA and CDR2 is SQIVND (reference sequence).